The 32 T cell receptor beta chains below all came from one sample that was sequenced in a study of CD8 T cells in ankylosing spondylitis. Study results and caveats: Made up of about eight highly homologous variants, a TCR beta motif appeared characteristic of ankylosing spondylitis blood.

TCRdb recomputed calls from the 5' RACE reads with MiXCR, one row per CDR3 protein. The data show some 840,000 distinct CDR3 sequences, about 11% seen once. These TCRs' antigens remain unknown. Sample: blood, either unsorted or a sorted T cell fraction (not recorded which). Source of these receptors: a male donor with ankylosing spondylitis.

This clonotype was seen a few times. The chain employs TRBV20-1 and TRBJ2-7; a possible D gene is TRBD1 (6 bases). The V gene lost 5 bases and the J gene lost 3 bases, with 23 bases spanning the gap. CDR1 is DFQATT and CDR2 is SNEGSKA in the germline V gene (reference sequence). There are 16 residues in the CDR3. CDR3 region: CSARSRWGRRGYEQYF. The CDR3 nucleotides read TGCAGTGCTCGATCGAGATGGGGGCGCCGAGGCTACGAGCAGTACTTC.

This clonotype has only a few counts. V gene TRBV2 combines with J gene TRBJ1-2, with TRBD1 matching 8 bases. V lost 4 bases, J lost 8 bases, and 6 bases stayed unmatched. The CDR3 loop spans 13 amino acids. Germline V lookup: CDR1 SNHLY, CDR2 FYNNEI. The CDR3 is CASSGMDREGYTF. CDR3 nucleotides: TGTGCCAGCAGTGGAATGGACAGGGAAGGCTACACCTTC.

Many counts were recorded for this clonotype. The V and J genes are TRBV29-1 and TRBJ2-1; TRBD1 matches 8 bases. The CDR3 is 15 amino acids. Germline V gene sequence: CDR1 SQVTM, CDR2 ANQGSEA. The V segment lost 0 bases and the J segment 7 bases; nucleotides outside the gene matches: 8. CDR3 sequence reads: CSVEDYRTGNNEQFF. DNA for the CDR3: TGCAGCGTTGAAGATTACAGGACAGGGAATAATGAGCAGTTCTTC.

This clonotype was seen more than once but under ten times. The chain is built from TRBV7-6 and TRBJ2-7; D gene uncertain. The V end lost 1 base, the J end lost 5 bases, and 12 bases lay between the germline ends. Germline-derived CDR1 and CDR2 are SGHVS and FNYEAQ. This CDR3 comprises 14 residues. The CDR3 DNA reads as TGTGCCAGCAGCTTAGAGCAATTGATCGACGAGCAGTACTTC. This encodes CASSLEQLIDEQYF. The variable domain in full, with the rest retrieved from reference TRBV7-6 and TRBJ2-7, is GAGVSQSPRYKVTKRGQDVALRCDPISGHVSLYWYRQALGQGPEFLTYFNYEAQQDKSGLPNDRFSAERPEGSISTLTIQRTEQRDSAMYRCASSLEQLIDEQYFGPGTRLTVT.

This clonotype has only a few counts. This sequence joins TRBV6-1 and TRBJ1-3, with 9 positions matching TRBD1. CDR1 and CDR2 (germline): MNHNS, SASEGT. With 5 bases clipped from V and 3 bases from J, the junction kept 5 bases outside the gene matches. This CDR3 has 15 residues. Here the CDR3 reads CASSRTGVDGNTIYF. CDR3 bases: TGTGCCAGCAGTCGGACAGGGGTTGATGGAAACACCATATATTTT.

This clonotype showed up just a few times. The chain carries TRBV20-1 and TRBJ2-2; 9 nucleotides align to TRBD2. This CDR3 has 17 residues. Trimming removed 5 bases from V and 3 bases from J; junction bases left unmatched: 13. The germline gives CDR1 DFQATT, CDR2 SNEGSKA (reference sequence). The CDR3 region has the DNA TGCAGTGCTGGAGCGGGAGGTTTTCACGTAGACACCGGGGAGCTGTTTTTT. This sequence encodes CSAGAGGFHVDTGELFF.

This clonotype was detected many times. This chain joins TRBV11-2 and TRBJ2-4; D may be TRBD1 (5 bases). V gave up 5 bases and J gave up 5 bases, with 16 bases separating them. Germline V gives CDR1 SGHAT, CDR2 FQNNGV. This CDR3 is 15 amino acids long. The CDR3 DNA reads TGTGCCAGCAGCCCATTCCAGGGAAGTGAAAACATTCAGTACTTC. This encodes CASSPFQGSENIQYF.

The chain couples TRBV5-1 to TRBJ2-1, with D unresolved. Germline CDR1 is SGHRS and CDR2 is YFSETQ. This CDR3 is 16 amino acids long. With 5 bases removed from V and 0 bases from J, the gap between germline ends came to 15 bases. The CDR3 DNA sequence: TGCGCCAGCAGTTTTTTATGGACGGGCTCCTACAATGAGCAGTTCTTC. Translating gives CASSFLWTGSYNEQFF.

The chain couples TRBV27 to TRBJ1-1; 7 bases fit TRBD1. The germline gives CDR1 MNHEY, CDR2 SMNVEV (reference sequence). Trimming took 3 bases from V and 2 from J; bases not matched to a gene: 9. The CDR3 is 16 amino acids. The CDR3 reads CASSFQYGQANTEAFF. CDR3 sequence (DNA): TGTGCCAGCAGTTTTCAATACGGACAGGCCAACACTGAAGCTTTCTTT.

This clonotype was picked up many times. The CDR3 protein is CSARDFRQFASEQYF. In nucleotides, the CDR3 is TGCAGTGCTAGAGATTTTCGACAGTTCGCATCGGAGCAGTACTTC. The chain carries TRBV20-1 and TRBJ2-7; TRBD1 is a possible D gene (5 bases). V gave up 0 bases and J gave up 7 bases, with 19 bases separating them. The germline gives CDR1 DFQATT, CDR2 SNEGSKA (reference sequence). The CDR3 is 15 amino acids.

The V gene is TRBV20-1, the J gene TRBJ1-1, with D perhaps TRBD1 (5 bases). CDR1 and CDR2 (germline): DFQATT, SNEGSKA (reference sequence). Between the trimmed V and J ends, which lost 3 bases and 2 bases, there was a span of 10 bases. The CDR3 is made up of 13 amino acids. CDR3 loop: CSASWGRNTEAFF. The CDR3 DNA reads TGCAGTGCTAGTTGGGGCAGAAACACTGAAGCTTTCTTT.

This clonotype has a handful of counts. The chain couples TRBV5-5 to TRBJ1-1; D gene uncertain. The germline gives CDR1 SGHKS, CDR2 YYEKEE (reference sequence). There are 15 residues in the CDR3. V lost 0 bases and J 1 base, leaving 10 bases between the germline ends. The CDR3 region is CASSLDPHQNTEAFF. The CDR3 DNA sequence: TGTGCCAGCAGCTTGGATCCCCATCAGAACACTGAAGCTTTCTTT.

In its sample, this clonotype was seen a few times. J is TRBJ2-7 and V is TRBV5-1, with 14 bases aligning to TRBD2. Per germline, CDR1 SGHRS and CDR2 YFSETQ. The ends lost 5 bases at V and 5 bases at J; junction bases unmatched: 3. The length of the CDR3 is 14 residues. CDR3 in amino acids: CASRRLAGGDEQYF. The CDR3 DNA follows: TGCGCCAGCAGGAGACTAGCGGGAGGGGACGAGCAGTACTTC.

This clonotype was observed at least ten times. The CDR3 loop is CASSFYRGTDTQYF. CDR3 in DNA: TGTGCCAGCAGTTTTTACAGGGGCACAGATACGCAGTATTTT. V usage is TRBV12-3 or TRBV12-4 and J usage is TRBJ2-3, with D tentatively TRBD1 (6 bases). The CDR3 is 14 residues long. Deletions cut 3 bases from V and 1 base from J, with 8 bases between.

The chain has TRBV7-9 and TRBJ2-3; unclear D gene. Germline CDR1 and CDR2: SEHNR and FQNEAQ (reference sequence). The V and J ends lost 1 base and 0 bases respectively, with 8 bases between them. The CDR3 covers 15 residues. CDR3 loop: CASSLGQSSTDTQYF. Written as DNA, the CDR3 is TGTGCCAGCAGCTTAGGTCAGTCTAGCACAGATACGCAGTATTTT.

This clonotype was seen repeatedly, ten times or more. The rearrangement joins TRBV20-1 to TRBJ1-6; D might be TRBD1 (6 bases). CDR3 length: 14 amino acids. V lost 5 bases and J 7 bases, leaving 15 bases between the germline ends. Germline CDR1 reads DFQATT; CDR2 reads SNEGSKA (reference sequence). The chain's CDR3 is CSASQDSLNSPLHF. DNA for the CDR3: TGCAGTGCTTCTCAGGACAGTTTGAATTCACCCCTCCACTTT.

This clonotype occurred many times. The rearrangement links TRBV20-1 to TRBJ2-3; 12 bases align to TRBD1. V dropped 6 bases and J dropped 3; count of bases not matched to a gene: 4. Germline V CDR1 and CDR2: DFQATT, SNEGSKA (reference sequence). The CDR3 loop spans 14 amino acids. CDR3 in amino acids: CSALGQGATDTQYF. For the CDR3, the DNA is TGCAGTGCACTGGGACAGGGGGCAACAGATACGCAGTATTTT.

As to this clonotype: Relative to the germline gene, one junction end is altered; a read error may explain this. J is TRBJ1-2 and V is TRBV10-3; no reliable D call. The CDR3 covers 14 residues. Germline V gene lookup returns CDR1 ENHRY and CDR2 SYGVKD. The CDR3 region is CAIRTTGSDYGHTF. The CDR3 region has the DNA TGTGCCATCAGGACTACGGGATCTGACTATGGCCACACCTTC.

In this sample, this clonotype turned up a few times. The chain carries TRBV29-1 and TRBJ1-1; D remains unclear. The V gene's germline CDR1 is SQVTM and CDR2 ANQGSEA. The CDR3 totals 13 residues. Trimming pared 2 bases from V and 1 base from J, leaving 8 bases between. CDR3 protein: CSVEKRRNTEAFF. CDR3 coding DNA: TGCAGCGTTGAAAAACGGAGGAACACTGAAGCTTTCTTT.

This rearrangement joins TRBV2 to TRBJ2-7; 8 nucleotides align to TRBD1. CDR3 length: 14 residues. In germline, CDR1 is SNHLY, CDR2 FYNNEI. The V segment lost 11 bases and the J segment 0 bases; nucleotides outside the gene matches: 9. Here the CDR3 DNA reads TGTGCCGGTTCCCGGACAGGGAACTCCTACGAGCAGTACTTC. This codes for CAGSRTGNSYEQYF.

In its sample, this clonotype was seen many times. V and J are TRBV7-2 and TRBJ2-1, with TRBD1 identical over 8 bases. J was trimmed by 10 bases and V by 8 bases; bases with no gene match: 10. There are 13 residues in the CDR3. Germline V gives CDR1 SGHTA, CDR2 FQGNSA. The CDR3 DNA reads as TGTGCCAGCTCCTACGCCAGGGGGCGGGAGCAGTTCTTC. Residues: CASSYARGREQFF.

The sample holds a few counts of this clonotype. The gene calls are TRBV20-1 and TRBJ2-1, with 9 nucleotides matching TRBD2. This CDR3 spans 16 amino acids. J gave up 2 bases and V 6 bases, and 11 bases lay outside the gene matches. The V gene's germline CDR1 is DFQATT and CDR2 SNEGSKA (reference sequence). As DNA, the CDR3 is TGCAGTGCCAGCGGGGGGACAATGGGGGCCTACAATGAGCAGTTCTTC. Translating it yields CSASGGTMGAYNEQFF.

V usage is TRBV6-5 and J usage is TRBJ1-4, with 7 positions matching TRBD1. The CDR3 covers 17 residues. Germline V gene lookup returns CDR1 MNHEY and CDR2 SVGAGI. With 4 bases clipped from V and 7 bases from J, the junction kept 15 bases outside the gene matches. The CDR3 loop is CASSSSWAGGGSEKLFF. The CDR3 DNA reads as TGTGCCAGCAGTTCCTCCTGGGCAGGGGGAGGTAGTGAAAAACTGTTTTTT.

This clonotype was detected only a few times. CDR3 loop: CASSTNGGRTYNEQFF. The CDR3 nucleotides are TGTGCCAGCAGTACAAACGGAGGGCGGACCTACAATGAGCAGTTCTTC. The rearrangement links TRBV6-1 to TRBJ2-1; possibly TRBD2 for D (6 bases). The CDR3 consists of 16 residues. The germline V gene has CDR1 MNHNS and CDR2 SASEGT. V gave up 5 bases and J gave up 2 bases, with 16 bases separating them.

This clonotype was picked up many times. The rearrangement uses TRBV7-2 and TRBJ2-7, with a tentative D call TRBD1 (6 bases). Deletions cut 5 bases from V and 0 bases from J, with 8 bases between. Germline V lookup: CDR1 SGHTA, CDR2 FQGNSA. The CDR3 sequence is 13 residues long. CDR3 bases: TGTGCCAGCAGCCCAGGGGTCTCCTACGAGCAGTACTTC. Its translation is CASSPGVSYEQYF.

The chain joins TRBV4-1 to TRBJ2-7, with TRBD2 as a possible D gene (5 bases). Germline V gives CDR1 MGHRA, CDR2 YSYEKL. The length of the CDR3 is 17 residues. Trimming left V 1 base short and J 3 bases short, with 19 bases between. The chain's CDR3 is CASSQVHLPGLNYEQYF. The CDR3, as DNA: TGCGCCAGCAGCCAAGTCCACCTACCAGGACTCAACTACGAGCAGTACTTC.

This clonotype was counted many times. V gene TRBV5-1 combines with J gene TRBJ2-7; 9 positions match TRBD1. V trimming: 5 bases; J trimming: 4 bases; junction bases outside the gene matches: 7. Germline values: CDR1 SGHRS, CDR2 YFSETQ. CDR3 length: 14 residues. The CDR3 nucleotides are TGCGCCAGCAGTGGGGACAGGGAGGCTTACGAGCAGTACTTC. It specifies CASSGDREAYEQYF.

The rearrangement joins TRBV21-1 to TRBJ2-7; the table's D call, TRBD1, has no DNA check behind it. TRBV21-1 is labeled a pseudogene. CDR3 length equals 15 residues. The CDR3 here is CASASEAGDHYEQYF. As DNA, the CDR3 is TGTGCCAGCGCATCTGAGGCAGGGGACCACTACGAGCAGTACTTC.

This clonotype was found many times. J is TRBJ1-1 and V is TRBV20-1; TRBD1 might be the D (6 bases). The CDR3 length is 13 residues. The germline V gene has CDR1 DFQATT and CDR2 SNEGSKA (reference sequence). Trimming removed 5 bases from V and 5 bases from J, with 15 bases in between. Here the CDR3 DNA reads TGCAGTGCTCATGCAGGGGTGGAAACTGAAGCTTTCTTT. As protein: CSAHAGVETEAFF.

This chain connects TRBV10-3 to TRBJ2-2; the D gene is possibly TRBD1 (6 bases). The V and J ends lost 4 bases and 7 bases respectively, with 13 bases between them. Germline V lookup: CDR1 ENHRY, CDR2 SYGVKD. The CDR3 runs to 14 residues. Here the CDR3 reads CAISARDKVGELFF. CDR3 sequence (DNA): TGTGCCATCAGTGCCCGGGACAAGGTCGGGGAGCTGTTTTTT.

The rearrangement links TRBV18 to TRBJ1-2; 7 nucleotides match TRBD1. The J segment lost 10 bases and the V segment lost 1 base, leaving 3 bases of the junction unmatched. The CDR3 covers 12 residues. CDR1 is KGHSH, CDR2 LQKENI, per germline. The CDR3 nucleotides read TGTGCCAGCTCACCACAGGGGGCCGACTACACCTTC. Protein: CASSPQGADYTF.

CDR3 sequence (DNA): TGCAGTGCTAGTTTGTTAGCCCATGAGCAGTTCTTC. It yields the protein CSASLLAHEQFF. The gene calls are TRBV20-1 and TRBJ2-1; D gene uncertain. Trimming shortened V by 3 bases and J by 8 bases, and 11 bases separated the two germline ends. Germline lookup yields CDR1 DFQATT and CDR2 SNEGSKA (reference sequence). The CDR3 length is 12 residues.